This passage covers 15 T cell receptor beta chains from one sample sequenced in a study of blood T cell repertoires in COVID-19. Some clones are missing from TCRdb's copy, which holds only in-frame ones; the method was immunoSEQ multiplex PCR. The sample lists roughly 230,000 clones, more than 65% seen once, with 3.4% in the top ten. The sequencing sample was made of PBMCs or T cells enriched from blood (not recorded which). The receptors come from a man in his forties or fifties who had recovered from COVID-19.

The V call is TRBV5-6, the J call TRBJ1-6, with 10 bases lining up with TRBD1. Germline V gene data show CDR1 as SGHDT and CDR2 as YYEEEE. Unmatched junction bases numbered 9, after V lost 8 bases and J lost 10 bases. The CDR3 has 14 amino acids. The chain's CDR3 is CASAVGDRGSPLHF. DNA of the CDR3: TGTGCCAGTGCGGTTGGGGACAGGGGATCACCCCTCCACTTT.

This clone has only a few counts. The chain carries TRBV9 and TRBJ2-1, with 7 bases identical to TRBD2. With V trimmed by 2 bases and J by 8 bases, 7 bases remained unmatched. The CDR3 runs 14 residues. CDR1 SGDLS and CDR2 YYNGEE come from the germline V gene. The CDR3 region is CASSVREARHEQFF. The DNA of the CDR3 is TGTGCCAGCAGCGTCCGGGAGGCTAGGCATGAGCAGTTCTTC.

This chain uses TRBV19 with TRBJ1-1, with D tentatively TRBD1 (6 bases). The germline gives CDR1 LNHDA, CDR2 SQIVND (reference sequence). This CDR3 has 14 residues. V lost 4 bases to trimming and J lost 0 bases, with 9 bases between them. The CDR3 here is CASSKQGMNTEAFF. DNA of the CDR3: TGTGCCAGTAGTAAACAGGGAATGAACACTGAAGCTTTCTTT.

The V call is TRBV6-5, the J call TRBJ2-5; 8 nucleotides line up with TRBD2. The CDR3 sequence is 15 residues long. After removal of 2 bases from V and 7 bases from J, the junction contained 9 bases not matched to a gene. The germline V gene has CDR1 MNHEY and CDR2 SVGAGI. CDR3 residues: CASSYKPGRGATQYF. CDR3 coding DNA: TGTGCCAGCAGTTACAAGCCCGGGAGGGGGGCGACCCAGTACTTC.

In this sample, this clone turned up once. The rearrangement links TRBV11-2 to TRBJ2-6; 7 bases agree with TRBD1. This CDR3 has 16 amino acids. V dropped 5 bases and J dropped 2; count of bases not matched to a gene: 6. From germline, CDR1 is SGHAT and CDR2 FQNNGV. As DNA, the CDR3 is TGTGCCAGCAGCAGGGGCCAGGGGGCTGGGGCCAACGTCCTGACTTTC. Translating it yields CASSRGQGAGANVLTF.

The chain recombines TRBV3-1 (or the pseudogene TRBV3-2) with TRBJ1-1; possible D gene TRBD1, 6 bases. Per germline, CDR1 LGHDT and CDR2 YNNKEL (reference sequence). V lost 1 base to trimming and J lost 5 bases, with 8 bases between them. The CDR3 has 13 residues. CDR3 bases: TGTGCCAGCAGCCAAGCAACAGGGACTGAAGCTTTCTTT. Translated: CASSQATGTEAFF.

The genes are TRBV29-1 and TRBJ1-4, with D hard to call. The CDR3 loop spans 12 amino acids. V lost 4 bases and J lost 4, with 7 bases in between. Germline-derived CDR1 and CDR2 are SQVTM and ANQGSEA. CDR3: CSVAWSNEKLFF. In nucleotides, the CDR3 is TGCAGCGTTGCTTGGAGTAATGAAAAACTGTTTTTT.

There are a few counts of this clone. This chain links TRBV5-1 with TRBJ2-2; 10 positions match TRBD2. The CDR3 consists of 17 residues. CDR1 is SGHRS, CDR2 YFSETQ, per germline. J was trimmed by 6 bases and V by 1 base; bases with no gene match: 9. CDR3 sequence reads: CASSLQTSGIKSGELFF. In DNA form, the CDR3 reads TGCGCCAGCAGCTTGCAAACTAGCGGGATTAAATCCGGGGAGCTGTTTTTT.

This chain uses TRBV12-3 or TRBV12-4 with TRBJ2-2; D unresolved. This CDR3 region has 12 residues. Trimming cost V 7 bases and J 1 base, with 4 bases left between them. The CDR3 DNA follows: TGTGCCAGCAAACAGAACACCGGGGAGCTGTTTTTT. This translates into CASKQNTGELFF.

Concerning this clone: Its ends do not fully match the called genes, so a read error is possible. This rearrangement joins TRBV7-7 to TRBJ1-6; D gene unclear. CDR1 is SSHAT and CDR2 is FNYEAQ in the germline V gene (reference sequence). The length of the CDR3 is 16 residues. The CDR3 DNA sequence: TGTGCTAGCAGCTTTGGGCACGGTTGGAATAATTCACCCCTCCACTTT. This gives the protein CASSFGHGWNNSPLHF.

The V gene is TRBV21-1, the J gene TRBJ1-1; TRBD1 was called by the table and not checked on the DNA. TRBV21-1 is a recognized pseudogene. The length of the CDR3 is 15 residues. CDR3 region: CASSKPQGSNTEAFF. The CDR3, as DNA: TGTGCCAGCAGCAAACCCCAGGGATCGAACACTGAAGCTTTCTTT.

This rearrangement joins TRBV6-4 to TRBJ1-6; perhaps TRBD1 as D (6 bases). Germline V gene data show CDR1 as MRHNA and CDR2 as SNTAGT. The CDR3 is 15 residues long. V gave up 4 bases and J gave up 7 bases, with 14 bases separating them. This chain's CDR3 is CASSVQGVGNSPLHF. The CDR3 nucleotides read TGTGCCAGCAGTGTACAGGGAGTCGGGAATTCACCCCTCCACTTT.

This chain joins TRBV3-1 (or the pseudogene TRBV3-2) and TRBJ2-3, with D possibly TRBD2 on 6 matching bases. V was shortened by 4 bases and J by 7 bases, with 15 bases between the two germline ends. Germline values: CDR1 LGHDT, CDR2 YNNKEL (reference sequence). The length of the CDR3 is 14 residues. The CDR3 nucleotides read TGTGCCAGCAGCCCCAATCGGGGGTCGAATACGCAGTATTTT. This translates into CASSPNRGSNTQYF.

The table lists this clone with a count of one. The rearrangement joins TRBV5-4 to TRBJ2-1; TRBD2 matches at 13 bases. This CDR3 comprises 16 residues. The V gene's germline CDR1 is SGHNT and CDR2 YYREEE (reference sequence). Trimming at V came to 0 bases and at J to 5 bases, leaving 2 bases not matched to a gene. CDR3 region: CASSLGLAGGHNEQFF. CDR3 coding DNA: TGTGCCAGCAGCTTGGGACTAGCGGGAGGCCACAATGAGCAGTTCTTC.

This chain links TRBV19 with TRBJ1-5, with D perhaps TRBD1 (6 bases). CDR1 and CDR2 (germline): LNHDA, SQIVND (reference sequence). The germline V and J ends were trimmed by 4 bases and 3 bases, with 19 bases remaining between them. The CDR3 spans 17 residues. This CDR3 reads CASSRTAALTNNQPQHF. As DNA, the CDR3 is TGTGCCAGTAGTAGGACAGCAGCTTTAACGAACAATCAGCCCCAGCATTTT. The full variable domain, with the rest looked up from reference TRBV19 and TRBJ1-5, is DGGITQSPKYLFRKEGQNVTLSCEQNLNHDAMYWYRQDPGQGLRLIYYSQIVNDFQKGDIAEGYSVSREKKESFPLTVTSAQKNPTAFYLCASSRTAALTNNQPQHFGDGTRLSIL.